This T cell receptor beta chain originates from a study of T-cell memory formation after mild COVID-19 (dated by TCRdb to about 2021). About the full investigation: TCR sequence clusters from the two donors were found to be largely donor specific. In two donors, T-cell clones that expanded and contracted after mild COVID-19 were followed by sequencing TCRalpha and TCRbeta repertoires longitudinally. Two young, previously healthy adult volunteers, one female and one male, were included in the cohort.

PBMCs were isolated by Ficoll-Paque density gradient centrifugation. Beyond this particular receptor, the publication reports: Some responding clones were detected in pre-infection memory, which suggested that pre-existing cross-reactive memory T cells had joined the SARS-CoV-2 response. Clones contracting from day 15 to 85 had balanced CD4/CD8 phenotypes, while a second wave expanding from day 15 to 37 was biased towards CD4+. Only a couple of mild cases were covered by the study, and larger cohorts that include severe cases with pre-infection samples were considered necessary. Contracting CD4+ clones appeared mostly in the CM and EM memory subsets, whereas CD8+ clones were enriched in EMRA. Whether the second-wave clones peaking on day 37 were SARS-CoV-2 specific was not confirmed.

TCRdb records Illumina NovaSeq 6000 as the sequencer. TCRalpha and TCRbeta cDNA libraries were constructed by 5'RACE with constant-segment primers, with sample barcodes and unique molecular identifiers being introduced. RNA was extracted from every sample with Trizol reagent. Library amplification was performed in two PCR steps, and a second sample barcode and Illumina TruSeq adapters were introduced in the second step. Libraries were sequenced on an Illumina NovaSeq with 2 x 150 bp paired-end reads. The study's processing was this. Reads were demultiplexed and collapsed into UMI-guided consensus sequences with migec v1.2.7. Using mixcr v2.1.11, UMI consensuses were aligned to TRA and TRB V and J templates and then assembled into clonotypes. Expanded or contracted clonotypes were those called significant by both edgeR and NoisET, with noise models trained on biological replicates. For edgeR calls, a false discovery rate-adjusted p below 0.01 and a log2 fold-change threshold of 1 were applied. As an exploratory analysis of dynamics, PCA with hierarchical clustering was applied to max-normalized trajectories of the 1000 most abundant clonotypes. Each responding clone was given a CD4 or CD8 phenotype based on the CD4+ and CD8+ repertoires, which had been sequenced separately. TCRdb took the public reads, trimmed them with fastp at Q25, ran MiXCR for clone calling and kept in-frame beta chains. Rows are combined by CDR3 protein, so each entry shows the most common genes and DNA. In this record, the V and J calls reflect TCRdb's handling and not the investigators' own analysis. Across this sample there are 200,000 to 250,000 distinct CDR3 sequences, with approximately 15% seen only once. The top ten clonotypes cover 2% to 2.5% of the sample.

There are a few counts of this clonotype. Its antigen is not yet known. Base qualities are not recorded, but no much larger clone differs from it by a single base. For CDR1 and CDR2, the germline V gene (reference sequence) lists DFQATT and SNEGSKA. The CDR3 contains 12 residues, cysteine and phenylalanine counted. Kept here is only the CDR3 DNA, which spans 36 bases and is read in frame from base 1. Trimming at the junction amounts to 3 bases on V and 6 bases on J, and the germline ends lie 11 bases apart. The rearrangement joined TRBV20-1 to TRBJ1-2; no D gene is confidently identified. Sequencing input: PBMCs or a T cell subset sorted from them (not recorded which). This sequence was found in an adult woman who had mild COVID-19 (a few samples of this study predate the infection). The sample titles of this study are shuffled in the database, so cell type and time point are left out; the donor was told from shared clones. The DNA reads TGCAGTGCTAGTCTGGGGTTGGATGGCTACACCTTC. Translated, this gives CSASLGLDGYTF.